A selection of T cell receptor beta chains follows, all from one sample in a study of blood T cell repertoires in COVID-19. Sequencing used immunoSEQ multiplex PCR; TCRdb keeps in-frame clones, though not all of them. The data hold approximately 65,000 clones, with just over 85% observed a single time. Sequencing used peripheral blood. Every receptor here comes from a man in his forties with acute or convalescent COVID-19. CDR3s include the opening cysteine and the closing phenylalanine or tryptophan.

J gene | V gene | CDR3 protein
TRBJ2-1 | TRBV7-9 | CASSQRLTSSDNEQFF
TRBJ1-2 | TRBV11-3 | CASTSKLGTGNNYGYTF
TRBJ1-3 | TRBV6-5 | CASSYSRTAGNTIYF
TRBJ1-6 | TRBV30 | CAWSIRQGAVGRSPLHF
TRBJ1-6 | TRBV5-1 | CASRSSYNSPLHF
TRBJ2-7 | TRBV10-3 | CAISLGDRDYEQYF
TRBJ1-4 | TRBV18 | CASSAYFATNEKLFF
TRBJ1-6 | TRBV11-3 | CASSLYGTNSPLHF
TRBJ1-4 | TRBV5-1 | CASSYQTATNEKLFF
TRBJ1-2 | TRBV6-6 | CASSYGQGSHSDGYTF
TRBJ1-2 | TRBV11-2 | CASSPSGLGDYGYTF
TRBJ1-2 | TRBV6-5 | CASRAGISTYYGYTF
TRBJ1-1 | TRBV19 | CASSIQGAGTNTEAFF
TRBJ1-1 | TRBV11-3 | CASSSRDRETEAFF
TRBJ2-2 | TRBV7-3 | CASSLSGTVNTGELFF
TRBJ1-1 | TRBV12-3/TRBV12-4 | CASSSPGMTEAFF
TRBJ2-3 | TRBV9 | CASSAPSLGGGVSDTQYF
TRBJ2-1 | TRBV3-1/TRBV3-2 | CASSQLASGENNEQFF
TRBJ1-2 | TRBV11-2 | CASSFGQGTTYGYTF
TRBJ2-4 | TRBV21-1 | CASGRTVPGTNIQYF
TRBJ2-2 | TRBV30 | CAWSLTRTSGVNTGELFF
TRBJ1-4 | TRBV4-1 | CASSHDQGTDEKLFF
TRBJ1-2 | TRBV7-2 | CASSLGRGRNYGYTF
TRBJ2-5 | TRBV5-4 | CASSGDRQETQYF
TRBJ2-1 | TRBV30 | CALLRDSYNEQFF
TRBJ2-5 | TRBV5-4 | CASSLSGAVQETQYF
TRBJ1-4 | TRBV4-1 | CASSHPGQGNEKLFF
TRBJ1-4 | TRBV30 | CAWLQAEKLFF
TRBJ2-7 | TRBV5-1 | CASSLTGSSYEQYF
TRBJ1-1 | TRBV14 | CASSRSFDRGSEAFF
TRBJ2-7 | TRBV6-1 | CASSEVPGGPPYEQYF
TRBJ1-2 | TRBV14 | CASSPYQRMKMGASGYTF
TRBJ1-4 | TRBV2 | CASRQGANEKLFF
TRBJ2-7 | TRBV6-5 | CASSWKWSRGGQYF
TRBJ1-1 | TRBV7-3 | CASSLDRDTEAFF
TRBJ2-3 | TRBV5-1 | CASRRGETDTDTQYF